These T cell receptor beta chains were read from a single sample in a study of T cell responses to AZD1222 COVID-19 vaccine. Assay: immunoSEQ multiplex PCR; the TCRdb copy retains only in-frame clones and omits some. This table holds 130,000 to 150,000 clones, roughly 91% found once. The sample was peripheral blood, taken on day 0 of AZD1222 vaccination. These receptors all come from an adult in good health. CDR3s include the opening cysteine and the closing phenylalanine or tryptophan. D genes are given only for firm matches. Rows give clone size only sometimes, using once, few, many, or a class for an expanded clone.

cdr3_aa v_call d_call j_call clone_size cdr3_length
CASSLEGRADEQFF TRBV5-1 TRBD2 TRBJ2-1 . 14
CASSLVLGLGTDTQYF TRBV27 . TRBJ2-3 . 16
CASSVGYYGYTF TRBV5-6 . TRBJ1-2 . 12
CASSHDAGSGETQYF TRBV6-5 . TRBJ2-5 . 15
CASSSQGINYEQYF TRBV5-5 . TRBJ2-7 . 14
CASSLAGLAGGNEQFF TRBV5-1 TRBD2 TRBJ2-1 . 16
CASSPRDLPSTDTQYF TRBV7-9 . TRBJ2-3 . 16
CASSQPGVYGYTF TRBV3-1/TRBV3-2 . TRBJ1-2 . 13
CASSPGGMVDTEAFF TRBV18 . TRBJ1-1 . 15
CASGQGGADTQYF TRBV6-5 . TRBJ2-3 . 13
CASSPRLGFGNTIYF TRBV9 . TRBJ1-3 . 15
CASRLASGANIQYF TRBV5-1 TRBD2 TRBJ2-4 . 14
CASSGRTSYEQYF TRBV10-2 . TRBJ2-7 . 13
CASSPPSGVSEQYF TRBV18 . TRBJ2-7 . 14
CASSLAATGINTGELFF TRBV7-2 . TRBJ2-2 . 17
CASSLDGTSYEQYF TRBV11-3 . TRBJ2-7 . 14
CASSLGWGQVHSPLHF TRBV11-2 TRBD1 TRBJ1-6 once 16
CASSAAVGQPQHF TRBV9 . TRBJ1-5 . 13
CASSGPVYEQYF TRBV10-2 . TRBJ2-7 . 12
CASSWTGDNTEAFF TRBV11-2 TRBD1 TRBJ1-1 . 14
CASSLDEARVGYEQYF TRBV5-5 . TRBJ2-7 . 16
CASSLGNLVTELFF TRBV5-6 . TRBJ2-2 . 14